This T cell receptor (beta chain) stems from a study of cytomegalovirus exposure and HLA in healthy donors. Study as a whole: As an earlier analysis found, about 190 million T cells yielded approximately 110 million unique TCR beta sequences.

V lost 4 bases to trimming and J lost 4 bases; unmatched junction nucleotides: 11. CDR1 is SGHTA, CDR2 FQGNSA, per germline. The CDR3 is 17 residues long. Study-wide results and caveats: One later analysis reportedly identified an Asian-associated ancestry cluster that showed fewer N-insertions than the roughly 620-donor mean.

A word on this clone: Its antigen remains unidentified.

PCR used 60 Vbeta primers and 13 Jbeta primers. Profiled with immunoSEQ multiplex PCR; TCRdb holds only in-frame clones, not every one. The sample records approximately 72,000 clones, around 76% being singletons. What was sequenced was PBMCs. This clonotype originated in a male donor in good health and CMV-seropositive. The chain has TRBV7-2 and TRBJ2-5; 11 nucleotides agree with TRBD2. The CDR3 region has the DNA TGTGCCAGCAGCTCCAAATACGGACTAGCGGGCAGAGAGACCCAGTACTTC. Its protein product is CASSSKYGLAGRETQYF.